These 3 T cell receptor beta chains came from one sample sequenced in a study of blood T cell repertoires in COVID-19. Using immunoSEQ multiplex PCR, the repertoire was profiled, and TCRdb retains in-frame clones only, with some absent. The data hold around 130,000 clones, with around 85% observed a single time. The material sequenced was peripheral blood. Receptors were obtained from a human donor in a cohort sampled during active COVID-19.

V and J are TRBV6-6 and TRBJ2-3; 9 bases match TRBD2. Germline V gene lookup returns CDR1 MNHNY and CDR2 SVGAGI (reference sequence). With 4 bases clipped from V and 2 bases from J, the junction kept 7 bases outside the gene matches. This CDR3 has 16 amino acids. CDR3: CASSSPIAGDTDTQYF. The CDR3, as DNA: TGTGCCAGCAGTTCCCCCATAGCGGGGGACACAGATACGCAGTATTTT.

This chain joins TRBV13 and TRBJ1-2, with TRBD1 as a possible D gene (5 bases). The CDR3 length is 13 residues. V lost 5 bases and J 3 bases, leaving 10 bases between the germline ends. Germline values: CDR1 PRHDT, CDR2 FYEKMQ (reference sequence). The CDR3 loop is CASSGLTDYGYTF. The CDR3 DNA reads TGTGCCAGCAGCGGCCTGACAGACTATGGCTACACCTTC.

Written as DNA, the CDR3 is TGCGCCAGCAGCCAACGGAGTAGCGGGCCTGCGAACACCGGGGAGCTGTTTTTT. It is translated as CASSQRSSGPANTGELFF. V is TRBV4-3 and J is TRBJ2-2; the match to TRBD2 covers 7 bases. The junction had 9 bases not matched to a gene; V was cut back by 2 bases and J by 0 bases. This CDR3 is built from 18 residues. Per germline, CDR1 LGHNA and CDR2 YSLEER.